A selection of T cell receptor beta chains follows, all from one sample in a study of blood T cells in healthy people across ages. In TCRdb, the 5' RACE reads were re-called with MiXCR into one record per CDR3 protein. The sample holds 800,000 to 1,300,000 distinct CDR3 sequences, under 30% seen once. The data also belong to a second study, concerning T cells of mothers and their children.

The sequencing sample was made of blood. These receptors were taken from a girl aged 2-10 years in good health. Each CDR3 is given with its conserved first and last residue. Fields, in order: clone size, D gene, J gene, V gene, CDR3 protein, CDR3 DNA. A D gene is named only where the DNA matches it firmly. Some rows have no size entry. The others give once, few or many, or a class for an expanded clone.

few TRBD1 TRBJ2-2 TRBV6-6 CASSFRDRITTGELFF TGTGCCAGCAGTTTCCGGGACAGGATCACCACCGGGGAGCTGTTTTTT
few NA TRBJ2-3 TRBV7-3 CASSAERDSSQYF TGTGCCAGCAGCGCAGAACGGGACTCAAGCCAGTATTTT
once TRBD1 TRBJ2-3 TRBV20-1 CSASDRDRGLDTQYF TGCAGTGCTTCTGACCGGGACAGGGGACTAGATACGCAGTATTTT
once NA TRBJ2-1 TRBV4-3 CASSQDLDRKQFF TGCGCCAGCAGCCAAGATCTGGACAGAAAGCAGTTCTTC
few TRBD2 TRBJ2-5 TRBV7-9 CASSWGLAGGETQYF TGTGCCAGCAGCTGGGGACTAGCGGGAGGAGAGACCCAGTACTTC
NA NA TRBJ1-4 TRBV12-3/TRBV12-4 CASSGTGPPSYYEKLFF TGTGCCAGCAGTGGAACTGGGCCTCCGAGCTACTATGAAAAACTGTTTTTT
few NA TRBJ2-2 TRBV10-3 CAISAGPNTGELFF TGTGCCATCAGTGCCGGGCCTAACACCGGGGAGCTGTTTTTT
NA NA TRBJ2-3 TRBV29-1 CSVEEWVRSATQYF TGCAGCGTTGAAGAGTGGGTAAGGTCTGCTACGCAGTATTTT
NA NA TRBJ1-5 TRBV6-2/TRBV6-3 CASSYPVDQPQHF TGTGCCAGCAGTTATCCAGTTGATCAGCCCCAGCATTTT
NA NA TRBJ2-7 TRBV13 CASSLGKLGNEQYF TGTGCCAGCAGCTTAGGAAAGCTTGGGAACGAGCAGTACTTC
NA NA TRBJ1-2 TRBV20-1 CRGQGRDGYTF TGCAGAGGTCAGGGGCGGGATGGCTACACCTTC
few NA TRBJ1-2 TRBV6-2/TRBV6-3 CASTQPNYGYTF TGTGCCAGCACCCAACCGAACTATGGCTACACCTTC
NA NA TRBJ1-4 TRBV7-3 CASSSTRRTTNEKLFF TGTGCCAGCAGTTCAACTCGACGGACAACTAATGAAAAACTGTTTTTT
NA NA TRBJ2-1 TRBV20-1 CSARDERSYNEQFF TGCAGTGCTAGAGATGAAAGGTCCTACAATGAGCAGTTCTTC
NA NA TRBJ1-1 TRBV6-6 CASSYPIGEVNTEAFF TGTGCCAGCAGTTACCCAATTGGGGAGGTGAACACTGAAGCTTTCTTT
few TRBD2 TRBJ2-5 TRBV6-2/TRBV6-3 CATGGEETQYF TGTGCCACCGGGGGGGAGGAGACCCAGTACTTC
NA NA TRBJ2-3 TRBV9 CASSVDRAGLPSTDTQYF TGTGCCAGCAGCGTAGATCGAGCGGGCCTACCGAGCACAGATACGCAGTATTTT
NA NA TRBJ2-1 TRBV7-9 CASSWVNKRSYNEQFF TGTGCCAGCAGCTGGGTGAACAAGAGGTCCTACAATGAGCAGTTCTTC
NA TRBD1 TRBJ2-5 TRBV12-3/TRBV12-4 CASSFLGQGKWETQYF TGTGCCAGCAGTTTTCTAGGACAGGGAAAGTGGGAGACCCAGTACTTC
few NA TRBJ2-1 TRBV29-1 CSVKSQWRNEQFF TGCAGCGTTAAGTCCCAATGGAGGAATGAGCAGTTCTTC
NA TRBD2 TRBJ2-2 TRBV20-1 CSAAGTITAGELFF TGCAGTGCTGCCGGGACTATTACCGCCGGGGAGCTGTTTTTT
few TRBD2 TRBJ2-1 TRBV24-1 CATRGGLADRYNEQFF TGTGCCACCAGGGGGGGACTAGCGGACCGGTACAATGAGCAGTTCTTC
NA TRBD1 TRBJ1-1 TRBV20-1 CSAESGTENTEAFF TGCAGTGCCGAGAGTGGGACAGAGAACACTGAAGCTTTCTTT
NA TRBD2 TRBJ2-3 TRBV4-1 CASSRSINSSGSRTDTQYF TGCGCCAGCAGCCGGTCCATTAATTCTAGCGGGAGTCGCACAGATACGCAGTATTTT
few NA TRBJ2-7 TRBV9 CASSASPFGYEQYF TGTGCCAGCAGCGCCTCTCCTTTTGGCTACGAGCAGTACTTC
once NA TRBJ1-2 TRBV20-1 CSAIRDNYGYTF TGCAGTGCTATTAGGGACAACTATGGCTACACCTTC
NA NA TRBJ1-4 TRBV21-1 CASEETGGDEKLFF TGTGCCAGCGAAGAGACAGGGGGAGACGAAAAACTGTTTTTT
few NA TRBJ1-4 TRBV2 CASSPLLTLLFF TGTGCCAGCAGCCCTCTTTTGACCCTACTGTTTTTT
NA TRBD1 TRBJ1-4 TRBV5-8 CASSDGQATNEKLFF TGTGCCAGCAGCGATGGACAGGCAACTAATGAAAAACTGTTTTTT
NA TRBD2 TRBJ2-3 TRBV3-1 CASSQEEASGVTDTQYF TGTGCCAGCAGCCAAGAGGAAGCTAGCGGAGTCACAGATACGCAGTATTTT
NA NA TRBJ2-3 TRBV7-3 CASSLIGLRTDTQYF TGTGCCAGCAGCTTAATCGGTTTGCGGACAGATACGCAGTATTTT
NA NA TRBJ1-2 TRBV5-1 CASSLGLDSPGYTF TGCGCCAGCAGCTTGGGACTCGACAGCCCTGGCTACACCTTC
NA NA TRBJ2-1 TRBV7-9 CASSLDGQLQFF TGTGCCAGCAGCTTAGACGGACAGCTGCAGTTCTTC
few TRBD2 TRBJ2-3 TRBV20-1 CGVKLAGGRDTQYF TGCGGGGTGAAACTAGCGGGGGGGCGGGATACGCAGTATTTT
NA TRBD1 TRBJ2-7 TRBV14 CASSQVGTGFYEQYF TGTGCCAGCAGCCAAGTGGGGACAGGGTTCTACGAGCAGTACTTC
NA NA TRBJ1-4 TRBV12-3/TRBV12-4 CASSLNRLEKLFF TGTGCCAGCAGTTTAAACAGGCTGGAAAAACTGTTTTTT
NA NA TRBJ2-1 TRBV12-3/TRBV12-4 CASSLGTGITYNEQFF TGTGCCAGCAGTTTAGGCACAGGGATCACCTACAATGAGCAGTTCTTC
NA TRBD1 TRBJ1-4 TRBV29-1 CSASGGQGDEKLFF TGCAGCGCCAGCGGTGGACAGGGAGATGAAAAACTGTTTTTT
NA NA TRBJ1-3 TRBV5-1 CASSFDSLSGNTIYF TGCGCCAGCAGCTTTGACAGCCTCTCTGGAAACACCATATATTTT
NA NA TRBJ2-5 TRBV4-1 CASSRDGSGQETQYF TGCGCCAGCAGCCGAGATGGGTCCGGCCAAGAGACCCAGTACTTC
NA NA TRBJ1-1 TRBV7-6 CASSHPVGDTEAFF TGTGCCAGCAGCCACCCGGTAGGGGACACTGAAGCTTTCTTT
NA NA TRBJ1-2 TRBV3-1 CASSPNPQGVYGYTF TGTGCCAGCAGCCCCAACCCACAGGGAGTATATGGCTACACCTTC
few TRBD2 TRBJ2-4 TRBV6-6 CASSYEIAGGTKNIQYF TGTGCCAGCAGTTATGAAATAGCGGGGGGAACCAAAAACATTCAGTACTTC
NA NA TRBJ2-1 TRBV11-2 CASSTELNEQFF TGTGCCAGCAGCACGGAATTGAATGAGCAATTCTTC
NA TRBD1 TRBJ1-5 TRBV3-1 CASSQDEGTGGINQPQHF TGTGCCAGCAGCCAAGATGAAGGGACAGGGGGGATCAATCAGCCCCAGCATTTT
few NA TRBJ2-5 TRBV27 CASSAGLGRYF TGTGCCAGCAGCGCCGGGTTGGGGCGGTACTTC